Listed below are T cell receptor beta chains from one sample, sequenced in a study of post-analysis software for immune sequencing data. TCRdb reprocessed the PCR reads with MiXCR, giving one entry per CDR3 protein. Of about 770,000 distinct CDR3 sequences listed, around 46% were seen once; the top ten hold approximately 5%. What was sequenced was blood. The source of these receptors is a girl between 5 and 17 years old with multiple sclerosis. CDR3s include the opening cysteine and the closing phenylalanine or tryptophan. Fields, in order: CDR3 protein, V gene, J gene.

CDR3: CSARAGGRGTGELFF
V: TRBV20-1
J: TRBJ2-1

CDR3: CATSPGGPLQETQYF
V: TRBV24-1
J: TRBJ2-5

CDR3: CASSEPGVAGVYEQFF
V: TRBV25-1
J: TRBJ2-1

CDR3: CASSEASVGRSGNTIYF
V: TRBV6-1
J: TRBJ1-3

CDR3: CASGLGQPEWPQHF
V: TRBV12-5
J: TRBJ1-5

CDR3: CASSFGKWGYTF
V: TRBV12-3/TRBV12-4
J: TRBJ1-2

CDR3: CASSLGEGTRPYEQYF
V: TRBV7-9
J: .

CDR3: CASSHGDSLKETQYF
V: TRBV4-3
J: TRBJ2-5

CDR3: CASKSRATNEKLFF
V: TRBV27
J: TRBJ1-4

CDR3: CASSKPGQGFEDTQYF
V: TRBV5-6
J: TRBJ2-3

CDR3: CSARRVIGDYEQYF
V: TRBV20-1
J: TRBJ2-7

CDR3: CASSFGSDEKLFF
V: TRBV7-2
J: TRBJ1-4

CDR3: CASSDALGLAGAYQETQYF
V: TRBV7-3
J: TRBJ2-5

CDR3: CSAGWGQTQFF
V: TRBV29-1
J: .

CDR3: CASSERAGGFYEQYF
V: TRBV6-5
J: TRBJ2-7

CDR3: CASSLGRGTYGYTF
V: TRBV7-2
J: TRBJ1-2

CDR3: CASSLDGTDGYTF
V: TRBV7-9
J: TRBJ1-2

CDR3: CASSYSMTLDEQFF
V: TRBV6-6
J: TRBJ2-1

CDR3: CASSGLAGGPQFQETQYF
V: TRBV5-1
J: TRBJ2-5

CDR3: CASIGSGYNEQFF
V: TRBV4-3
J: TRBJ2-1

CDR3: CAWSRDRGLFGYTF
V: TRBV30
J: TRBJ1-2

CDR3: CASSERGTTSYNEQFF
V: TRBV9
J: TRBJ2-1

CDR3: CASSFNRQGRRYGYTF
V: TRBV6-5
J: TRBJ1-2

CDR3: CASRRPGGDTQYF
V: TRBV6-5
J: TRBJ2-3

CDR3: CASSVVTTSGELFF
V: TRBV9
J: TRBJ2-2

CDR3: CASSLGLAGNLETQYF
V: TRBV5-1
J: TRBJ2-5

CDR3: CSVEKGAGGSPNTQYF
V: TRBV29-1
J: TRBJ2-3

CDR3: CSVESRRRGFDEQFF
V: TRBV29-1
J: TRBJ2-1

CDR3: CASSPGTKYNEQFF
V: TRBV5-1
J: TRBJ2-1

CDR3: CASSMDPNQPQHF
V: TRBV5-6
J: TRBJ1-5

CDR3: CASSLRDLRDQETQYF
V: TRBV7-9
J: TRBJ2-5

CDR3: CASSSAREPYEQFF
V: TRBV7-9
J: TRBJ2-1

CDR3: CASSLGNNGQPQHF
V: TRBV27
J: TRBJ1-5

CDR3: CASGLAGGPDTQYF
V: TRBV7-3
J: TRBJ2-3

CDR3: CASSSRADIYTDTQYF
V: TRBV7-9
J: TRBJ2-3

CDR3: CASNKQGETQYF
V: TRBV3-1
J: .

CDR3: CASSATGTGIGTAKNIQYF
V: TRBV9
J: TRBJ2-4

CDR3: CASSWGTTRGRSEQFF
V: TRBV6-5
J: TRBJ2-1

CDR3: CASSQYDVDQPQHF
V: TRBV3-1
J: TRBJ1-5

CDR3: CASSWFDSLAKNIQYF
V: TRBV28
J: TRBJ2-4

CDR3: CASSSPGTPVDTQYF
V: TRBV6-5
J: TRBJ2-3

CDR3: CASSLVGRTGDHGYTF
V: TRBV7-9
J: TRBJ1-2

CDR3: CATSPGQDYGYTF
V: TRBV15
J: TRBJ1-2

CDR3: CASSLEAGAYEQYF
V: TRBV5-1
J: TRBJ2-7

CDR3: CASNPSGSSYEQYF
V: TRBV6-1
J: TRBJ2-7

CDR3: CASSSRGAGYNEQFF
V: TRBV6-5
J: TRBJ2-1

CDR3: CSASAPGTAITNEQFF
V: TRBV20-1
J: TRBJ2-1

CDR3: CASSLPREQFF
V: TRBV7-9
J: TRBJ2-1

CDR3: CASGPGTRINEQFF
V: TRBV7-2
J: TRBJ2-1

CDR3: CASSGRREETQYF
V: TRBV6-1
J: TRBJ2-5

CDR3: CASRQEQAGGYGYTF
V: TRBV28
J: TRBJ1-2

CDR3: CAISEDAAGVHNEQFF
V: TRBV10-3
J: TRBJ2-1

CDR3: CASSTGPGEGYEQYF
V: TRBV5-6
J: .